This T cell receptor beta chain was identified in a study of human T cells and chemical hapten exposure. CDR3 length: 15 amino acids. V was pared by 0 bases and J by 1 base, with 10 bases between. Germline lookup yields CDR1 SGHDT and CDR2 YYEEEE. From the RACE reads, TCRdb called clonotypes with MiXCR, one entry per CDR3 protein. The table records tens of thousands of distinct CDR3 sequences, 10% to 11% of them present only once. This clonotype was seen a few times. Time point meaning: pre-sensitization, week 0. Treatment described: therapeutic diphenylcyclopropenone sensitization with weekly scalp DPC.

The chain joins TRBV5-6 to TRBJ1-1; possibly TRBD1 for D (6 bases). Sequencing used whole blood, obtained in connection with sensitization to the hapten diphenylcyclopropenone (DPC). The sequence derives from a woman aged 50 to 60 with alopecia areata. Some clones in this sample may be carry-over from other donors' samples. CDR3: CASSLGLTGNTEAFF. DNA for the CDR3: TGTGCCAGCAGCTTGGGGCTGACAGGGAACACTGAAGCTTTCTTT.